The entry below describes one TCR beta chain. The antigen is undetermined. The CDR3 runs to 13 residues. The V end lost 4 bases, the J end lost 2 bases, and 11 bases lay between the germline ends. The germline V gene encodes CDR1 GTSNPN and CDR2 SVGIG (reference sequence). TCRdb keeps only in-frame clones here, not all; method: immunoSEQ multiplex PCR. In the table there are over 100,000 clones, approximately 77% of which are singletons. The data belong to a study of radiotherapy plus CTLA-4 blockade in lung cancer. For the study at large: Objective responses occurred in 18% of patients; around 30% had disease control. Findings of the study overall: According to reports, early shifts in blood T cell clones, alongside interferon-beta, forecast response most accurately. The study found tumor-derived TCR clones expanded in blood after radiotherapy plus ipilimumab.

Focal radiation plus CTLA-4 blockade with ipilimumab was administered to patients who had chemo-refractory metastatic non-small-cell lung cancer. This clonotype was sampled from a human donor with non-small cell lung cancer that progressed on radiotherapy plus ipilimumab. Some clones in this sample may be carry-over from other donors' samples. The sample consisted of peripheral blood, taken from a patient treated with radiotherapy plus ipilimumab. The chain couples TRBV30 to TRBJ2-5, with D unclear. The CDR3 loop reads CAWNTELQETQYF. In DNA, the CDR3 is TGTGCCTGGAACACGGAGTTACAAGAGACCCAGTACTTC.